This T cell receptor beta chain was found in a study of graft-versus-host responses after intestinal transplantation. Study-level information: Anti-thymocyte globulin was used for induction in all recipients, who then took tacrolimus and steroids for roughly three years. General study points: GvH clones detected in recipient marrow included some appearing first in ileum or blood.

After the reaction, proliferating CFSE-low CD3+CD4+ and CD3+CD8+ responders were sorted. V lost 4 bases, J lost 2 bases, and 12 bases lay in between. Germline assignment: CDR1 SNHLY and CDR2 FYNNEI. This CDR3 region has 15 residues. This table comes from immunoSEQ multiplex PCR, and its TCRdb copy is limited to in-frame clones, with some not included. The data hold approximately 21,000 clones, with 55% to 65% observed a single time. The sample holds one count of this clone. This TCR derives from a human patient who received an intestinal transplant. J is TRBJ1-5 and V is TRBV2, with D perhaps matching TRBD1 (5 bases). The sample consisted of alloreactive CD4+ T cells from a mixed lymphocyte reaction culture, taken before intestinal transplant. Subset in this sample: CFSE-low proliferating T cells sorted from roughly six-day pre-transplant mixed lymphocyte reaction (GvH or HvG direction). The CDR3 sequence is CASSGRGGGNQPQHF. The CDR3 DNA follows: TGTGCCAGCAGTGGAAGGGGCGGTGGCAATCAGCCCCAGCATTTT. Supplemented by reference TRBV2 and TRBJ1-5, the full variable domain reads EPEVTQTPSHQVTQMGQEVILRCVPISNHLYFYWYRQILGQKVEFLVSFYNNEISEKSEIFDDQFSVERPDGSNFTLKIRSTKLEDSAMYFCASSGRGGGNQPQHFGDGTRLSIL.